This T cell receptor (beta chain) comes out of a study of blood T cell repertoires in COVID-19. Turning to the study itself: COVID-19 samples from acute and convalescent phases originated in the United States, Italy and Spain.

CDR1 WNHNN and CDR2 SYGVQD come from the germline V gene (reference sequence). The CDR3 loop spans 14 amino acids. J was trimmed by 7 bases and V by 8 bases; bases with no gene match: 12. This clone was picked up a small number of times. Method: immunoSEQ multiplex PCR; TCRdb's copy keeps in-frame clones and lacks some. Of some 140,000 clones in the sample, approximately 80% were seen once. This TCR was sampled from a woman between 55 and 75 years old with active or convalescent COVID-19. The chain links TRBV10-1 to TRBJ2-7, with 9 bases identical to TRBD1. The sequenced sample consisted of peripheral blood. The CDR3 DNA reads TGCGCCAGCGGAGTCCCGGGACAGGGTTGGGAGCAGTACTTC. Translating gives CASGVPGQGWEQYF.